This T cell receptor beta chain was found in a study of blood T cell repertoires in COVID-19. At the level of the study: The analysed material was cDNA or gDNA that came from T cells, B-cell-depleted T cells, or PBMCs.

The CDR3 is 17 residues long. Per the germline V gene, CDR1 is SGHKS and CDR2 is YYEKEE (reference sequence). Trimming pared 0 bases from V and 4 bases from J, leaving 19 bases between. Cohort placement rested on clinical history that participants reported themselves. Per the study methods: Amplification with reference gene primers provided the estimates of nucleated cell counts. TCRdb's table, derived via immunoSEQ multiplex PCR, lists solely in-frame clones and lacks some. Clone size and V and J calls were adopted from that table, with D and trimming inferred from the DNA. The data show about 120,000 clones, with over 80% seen just once and 3.5% to 4% held by the top ten.

The TCR originated in a woman in her 30s who had recovered from COVID-19. What was sequenced was PBMCs or T cells enriched from blood (not recorded which). V usage is TRBV5-5 and J usage is TRBJ1-2, with D unresolved. CDR3 region: CASSLEGGRQRSYGYTF. In nucleotides, the CDR3 is TGTGCCAGCAGCTTGGAGGGAGGGCGTCAGCGCAGCTATGGCTACACCTTC.